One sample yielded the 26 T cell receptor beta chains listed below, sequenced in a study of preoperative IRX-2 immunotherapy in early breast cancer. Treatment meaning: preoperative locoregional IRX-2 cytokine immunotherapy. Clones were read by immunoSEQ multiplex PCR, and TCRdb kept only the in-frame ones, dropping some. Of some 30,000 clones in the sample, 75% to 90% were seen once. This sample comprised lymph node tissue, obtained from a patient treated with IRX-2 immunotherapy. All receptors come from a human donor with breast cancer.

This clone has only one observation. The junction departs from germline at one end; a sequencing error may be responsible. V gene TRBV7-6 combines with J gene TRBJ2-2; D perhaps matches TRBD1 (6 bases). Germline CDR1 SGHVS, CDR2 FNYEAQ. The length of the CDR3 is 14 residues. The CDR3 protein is CASSLRGGSGKLFF. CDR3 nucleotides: TGTGCCAGCAGCTTACGTGGGGGCTCCGGGAAGCTGTTTTTT.

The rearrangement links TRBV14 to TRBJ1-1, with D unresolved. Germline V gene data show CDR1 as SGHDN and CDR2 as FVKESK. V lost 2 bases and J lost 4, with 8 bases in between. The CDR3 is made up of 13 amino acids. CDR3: CASSQLRSTEAFF. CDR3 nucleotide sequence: TGTGCCAGCAGCCAACTGAGGTCCACTGAAGCTTTCTTT.

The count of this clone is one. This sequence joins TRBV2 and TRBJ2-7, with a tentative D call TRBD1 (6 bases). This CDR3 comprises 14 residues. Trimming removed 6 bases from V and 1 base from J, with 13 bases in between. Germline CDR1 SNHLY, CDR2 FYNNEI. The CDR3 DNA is TGTGCCAGCAGCGCCGGGACACTGTCCTACGAGCAGTACTTC. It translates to CASSAGTLSYEQYF.

In DNA form, the CDR3 reads TGTGCCTGGGGGACAATTCTCGCCGGGGAGCTGTTTTTT. The encoded protein is CAWGTILAGELFF. The chain joins TRBV30 to TRBJ2-2; D possibly corresponds to TRBD1 (6 bases). The CDR3 extends over 13 amino acids. V was shortened by 5 bases and J by 6 bases, with 13 bases between the two germline ends. CDR1 is GTSNPN, CDR2 SVGIG, per germline (reference sequence).

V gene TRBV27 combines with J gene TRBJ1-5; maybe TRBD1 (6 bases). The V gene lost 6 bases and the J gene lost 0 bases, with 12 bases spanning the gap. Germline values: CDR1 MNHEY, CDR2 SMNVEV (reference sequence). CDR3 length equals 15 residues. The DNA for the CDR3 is TGTGCCAGCAGCGGGACATACTATAGCAATCAGCCCCAGCATTTT. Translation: CASSGTYYSNQPQHF.

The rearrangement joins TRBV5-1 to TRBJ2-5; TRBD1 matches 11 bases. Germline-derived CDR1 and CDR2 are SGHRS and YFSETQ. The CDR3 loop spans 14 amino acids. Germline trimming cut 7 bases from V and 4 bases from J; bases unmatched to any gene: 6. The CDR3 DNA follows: TGCGCCAGCCACCCGGGGACAGGGGGAGAGACCCAGTACTTC. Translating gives CASHPGTGGETQYF.

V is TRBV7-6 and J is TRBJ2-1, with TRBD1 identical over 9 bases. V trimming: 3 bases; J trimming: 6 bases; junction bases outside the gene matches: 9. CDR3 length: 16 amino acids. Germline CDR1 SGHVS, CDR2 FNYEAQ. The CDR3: CASSLRLGGQGNEQFF. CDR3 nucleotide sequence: TGTGCCAGCAGCTTGCGACTCGGGGGACAGGGCAATGAGCAGTTCTTC.

This CDR3 is CASSPLDTNTEAFF. In DNA form, the CDR3 reads TGTGCCAGCAGTCCCCTGGACACTAACACTGAAGCTTTCTTT. The V call is TRBV27, the J call TRBJ1-1, with D maybe TRBD1 (5 bases). V was cut by 5 bases and J by 2 bases, with 12 bases left in between. Germline V gene lookup returns CDR1 MNHEY and CDR2 SMNVEV (reference sequence). The length of the CDR3 is 14 residues.

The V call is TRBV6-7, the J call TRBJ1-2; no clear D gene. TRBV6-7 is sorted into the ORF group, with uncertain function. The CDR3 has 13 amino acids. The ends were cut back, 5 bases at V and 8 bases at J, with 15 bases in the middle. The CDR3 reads CASSPRVPWGYTF. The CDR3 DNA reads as TGTGCCAGCAGTCCCCGGGTCCCCTGGGGCTACACCTTC.

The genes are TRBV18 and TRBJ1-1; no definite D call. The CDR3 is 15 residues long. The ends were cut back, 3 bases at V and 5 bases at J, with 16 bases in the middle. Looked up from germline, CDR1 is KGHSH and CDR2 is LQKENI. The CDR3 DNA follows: TGTGCCAGCTCACCCCCGTCGGGGATGAGGACTGAAGCTTTCTTT. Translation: CASSPPSGMRTEAFF.

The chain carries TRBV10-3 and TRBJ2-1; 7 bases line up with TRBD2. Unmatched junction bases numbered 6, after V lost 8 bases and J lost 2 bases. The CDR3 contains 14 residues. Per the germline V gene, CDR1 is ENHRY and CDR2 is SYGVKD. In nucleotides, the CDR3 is TGTGCCATCGGTGCAGCGGGACCCTACAATGAGCAGTTCTTC. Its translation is CAIGAAGPYNEQFF.

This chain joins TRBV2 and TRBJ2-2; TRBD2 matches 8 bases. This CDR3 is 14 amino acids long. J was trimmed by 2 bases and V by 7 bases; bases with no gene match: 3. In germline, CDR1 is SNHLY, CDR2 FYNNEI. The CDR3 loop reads CASISGVNTGELFF. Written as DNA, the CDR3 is TGTGCCAGCATTAGCGGGGTTAACACCGGGGAGCTGTTTTTT.

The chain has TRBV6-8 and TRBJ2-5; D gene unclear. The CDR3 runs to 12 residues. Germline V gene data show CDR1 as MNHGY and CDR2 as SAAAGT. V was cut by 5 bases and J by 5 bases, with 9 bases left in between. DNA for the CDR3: TGTGCCAGCAGTACGCATCGGGAGACCCAGTACTTC. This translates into CASSTHRETQYF.

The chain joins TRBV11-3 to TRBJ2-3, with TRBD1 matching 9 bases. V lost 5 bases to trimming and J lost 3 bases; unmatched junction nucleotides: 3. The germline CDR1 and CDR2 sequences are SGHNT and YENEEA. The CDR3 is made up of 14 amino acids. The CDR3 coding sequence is TGTGCCAGCAGCCCGACAGGGGGAACAGATACGCAGTATTTT. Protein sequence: CASSPTGGTDTQYF.

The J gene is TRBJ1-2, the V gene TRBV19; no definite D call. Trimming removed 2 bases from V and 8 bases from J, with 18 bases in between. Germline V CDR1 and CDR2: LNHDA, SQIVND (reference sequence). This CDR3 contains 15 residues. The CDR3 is CASSISQWAGGGYTF. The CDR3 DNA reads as TGTGCCAGTAGTATATCTCAATGGGCAGGCGGGGGCTACACCTTC.

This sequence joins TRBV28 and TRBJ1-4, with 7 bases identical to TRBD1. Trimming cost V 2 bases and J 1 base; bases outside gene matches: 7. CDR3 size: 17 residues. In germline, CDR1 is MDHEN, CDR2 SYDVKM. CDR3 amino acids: CASSLVAGGVTNEKLFF. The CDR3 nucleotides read TGTGCCAGCAGTTTAGTGGCAGGGGGAGTAACTAATGAAAAACTGTTTTTT.

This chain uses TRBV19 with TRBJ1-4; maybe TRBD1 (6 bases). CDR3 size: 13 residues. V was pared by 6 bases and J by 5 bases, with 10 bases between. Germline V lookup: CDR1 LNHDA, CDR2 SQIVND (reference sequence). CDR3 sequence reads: CASRDRTNEKLFF. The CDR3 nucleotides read TGTGCCAGTAGAGACAGGACGAATGAAAAACTGTTTTTT.

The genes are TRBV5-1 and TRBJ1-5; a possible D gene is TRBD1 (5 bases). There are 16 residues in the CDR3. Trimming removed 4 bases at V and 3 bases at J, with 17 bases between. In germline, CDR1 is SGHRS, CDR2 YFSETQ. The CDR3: CASSLGGGTNNQPQHF. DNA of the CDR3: TGCGCCAGCAGCCTGGGCGGGGGTACGAACAATCAGCCCCAGCATTTT. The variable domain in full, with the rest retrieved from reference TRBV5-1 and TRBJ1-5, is KAGVTQTPRYLIKTRGQQVTLSCSPISGHRSVSWYQQTPGQGLQFLFEYFSETQRNKGNFPGRFSGRQFSNSRSEMNVSTLELGDSALYLCASSLGGGTNNQPQHFGDGTRLSIL.

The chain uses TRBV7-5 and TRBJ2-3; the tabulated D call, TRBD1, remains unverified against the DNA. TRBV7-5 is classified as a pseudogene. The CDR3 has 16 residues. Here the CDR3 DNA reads TGTGCCAGCAGCTTACAGGGTCTCCACACAGGAGATACGCAGTATTTT. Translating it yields CASSLQGLHTGDTQYF.

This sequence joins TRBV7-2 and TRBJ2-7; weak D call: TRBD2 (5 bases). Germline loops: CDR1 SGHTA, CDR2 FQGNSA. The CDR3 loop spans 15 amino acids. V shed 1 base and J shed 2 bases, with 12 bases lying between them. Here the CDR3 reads CASSLVAGHTYEQYF. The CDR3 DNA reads TGTGCCAGCAGCTTAGTTGCGGGCCATACCTACGAGCAGTACTTC.

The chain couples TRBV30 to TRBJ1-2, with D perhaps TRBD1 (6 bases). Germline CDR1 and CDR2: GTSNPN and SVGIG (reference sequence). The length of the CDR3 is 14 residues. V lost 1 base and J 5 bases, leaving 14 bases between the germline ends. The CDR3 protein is CAWSEGQGTYGYTF. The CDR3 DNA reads TGTGCCTGGAGTGAAGGCCAGGGGACTTATGGCTACACCTTC.

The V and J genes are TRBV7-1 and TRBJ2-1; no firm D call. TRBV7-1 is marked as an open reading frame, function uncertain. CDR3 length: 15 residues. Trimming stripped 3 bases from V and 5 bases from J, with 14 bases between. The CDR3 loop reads CASSSAPRTDNEQFF. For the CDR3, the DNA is TGTGCCAGCAGCTCGGCCCCGCGGACGGACAATGAGCAGTTCTTC.

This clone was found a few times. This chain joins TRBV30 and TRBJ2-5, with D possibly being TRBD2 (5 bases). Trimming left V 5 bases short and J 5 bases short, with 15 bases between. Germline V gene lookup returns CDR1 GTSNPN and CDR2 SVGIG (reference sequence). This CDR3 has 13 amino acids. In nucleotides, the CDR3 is TGTGCCTGGGGACGGACTTTTATGGAGACCCAGTACTTC. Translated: CAWGRTFMETQYF.

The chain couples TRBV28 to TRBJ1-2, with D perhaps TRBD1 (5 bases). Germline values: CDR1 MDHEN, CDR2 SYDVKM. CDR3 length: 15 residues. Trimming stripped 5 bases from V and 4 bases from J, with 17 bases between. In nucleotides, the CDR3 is TGTGCCAGCAGTACCGGTTTGGGGCGTATCTATGGCTACACCTTC. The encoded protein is CASSTGLGRIYGYTF.

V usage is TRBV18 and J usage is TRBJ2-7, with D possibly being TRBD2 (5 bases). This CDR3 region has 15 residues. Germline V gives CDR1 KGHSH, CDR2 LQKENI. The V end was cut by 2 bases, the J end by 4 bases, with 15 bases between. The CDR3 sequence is CASSPFRGKAYEQYF. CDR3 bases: TGTGCCAGCTCACCATTTAGAGGGAAAGCGTACGAGCAGTACTTC.

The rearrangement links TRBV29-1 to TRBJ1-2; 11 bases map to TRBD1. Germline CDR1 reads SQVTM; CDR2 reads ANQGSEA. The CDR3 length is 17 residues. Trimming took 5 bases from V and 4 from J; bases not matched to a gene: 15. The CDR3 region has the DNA TGCAGCGTTCCAGATTCGTGGACAGGGGGCACGGGCTATGGCTACACCTTC. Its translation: CSVPDSWTGGTGYGYTF.